The rows below give T cell receptor beta chains drawn from one sample of a study of blood T cell repertoires in COVID-19. TCRdb's table, derived via immunoSEQ multiplex PCR, lists solely in-frame clones and lacks some. Among fewer than 200,000 clones listed, about four fifths were seen once. The sequencing sample was made of PBMCs or T cells enriched from blood (not recorded which). These receptors were taken from a woman aged 30 to 39 who had been exposed to COVID-19. CDR3s include the opening cysteine and the closing phenylalanine or tryptophan. A D gene is named only where the DNA matches it firmly. Clone sizes are given selectively: once, few, many, or a class where the clone is expanded.

V gene	CDR3 length	J gene	clone size	D gene	CDR3 DNA	CDR3 protein
TRBV11-3	16	TRBJ2-2	.	.	TGTGCCAGCAGCTTGGGGGGGGGCGCGTGGCCCGGGGAGCTGTTTTTT	CASSLGGGAWPGELFF
TRBV6-6	14	TRBJ2-1	.	.	TGTGCCAGCAGTTATGGTCTAGTAGGAAATGAGCAGTTCTTC	CASSYGLVGNEQFF
TRBV3-1/TRBV3-2	17	TRBJ2-7	.	.	TGTGCCAGCAGCCAAGAGTGGGGGGTTGGGACCTCCTACGAGCAGTACTTC	CASSQEWGVGTSYEQYF
TRBV11-2	15	TRBJ2-7	.	TRBD2	TGTGCCAGCAGACTAGCGGGGGGATCCTCCTACGAGCAGTACTTC	CASRLAGGSSYEQYF
TRBV11-2	16	TRBJ2-7	.	.	TGTGCCAGCAGCTTAAGCTTACGGGGGGCCCCCTACGAGCAGTACTTC	CASSLSLRGAPYEQYF
TRBV7-9	18	TRBJ1-3	once	.	TGTGCCAGCAGCTCCGAAGAGGCAGGGCCATTCTCTGGAAACACCATATATTTT	CASSSEEAGPFSGNTIYF
TRBV4-3	18	TRBJ1-1	.	.	TGCGCCAGCAGCCAAGATCTAATCGCCGGAAGGGGCTCGGGTGAAGCTTTCTTT	CASSQDLIAGRGSGEAFF
TRBV12-3/TRBV12-4	13	TRBJ1-2	.	.	TGTGCCAGCAGTTTGCGGGGAAGCGGTGGCTACACCTTC	CASSLRGSGGYTF
TRBV4-3	17	TRBJ1-5	.	.	TGCGCCAGCAGCCAAGATCGGGTGAGCAATAGCAATCAGCCCCAGCATTTT	CASSQDRVSNSNQPQHF
TRBV2	13	TRBJ1-2	.	.	TGTGCCAGCGGGACAATCCGATCGGCTGGCCACACCTTC	CASGTIRSAGHTF
TRBV6-5	13	TRBJ2-3	.	TRBD2	TGTGCCAGCAGCCGCGGGGGGAAAGATACGCAGTATTTT	CASSRGGKDTQYF
TRBV9	14	TRBJ1-6	once	TRBD1	TGTGCCAGCAGCGGACAGGGAGGTAATTCACCCCTCCACTTT	CASSGQGGNSPLHF
TRBV6-5	15	TRBJ2-7	.	TRBD1	TGTGCCAGCAGTTACTCGTCGAGGGGGCTCTACGAGCAGTACTTC	CASSYSSRGLYEQYF